A selection of T cell receptor beta chains follows, all from one sample in a study of blood T cell repertoires in COVID-19. Libraries were prepared by immunoSEQ multiplex PCR; TCRdb keeps only in-frame clonotypes and omits some of them. The sample includes under 75,000 clones, almost 85% of them seen just once. Sequenced material: peripheral blood. Receptor source: a man aged 55-75 years with COVID-19, enrolled during active disease. The CDR3 runs from the conserved cysteine through the conserved F or W. The order of the fields is clone size, D gene, V gene, J gene, CDR3 DNA, CDR3 protein. The D gene is left open where the match is weak. Clone size is stated in some rows and not others, as once, few, many or a class when expanded.

>NA|NA|TRBV2|TRBJ1-5
TGTGCCAGCAGTCCTACAGGGTTGGATCAGCCCCAGCATTTT
CASSPTGLDQPQHF
>NA|TRBD1|TRBV5-5|TRBJ2-7
TGTGCCAGCAGCCCGGGACAGGGGATCGACGAGCAGTACTTC
CASSPGQGIDEQYF
>NA|NA|TRBV4-2|TRBJ1-2
TGTGCCAGCAGCCAAGACGAGTCGAGGGGGGGCTACACCTTC
CASSQDESRGGYTF
>few|NA|TRBV11-3|TRBJ2-5
TGTGCCAGCAGCCTCAGGGTTGGGGAGACCCAGTACTTC
CASSLRVGETQYF
>NA|TRBD1|TRBV19|TRBJ1-4
TGTGCCAGTAGTCCTGGGACAGCTGATAATGAAAAACTGTTTTTT
CASSPGTADNEKLFF
>NA|NA|TRBV5-4|TRBJ1-1
TGTGCCAGCAGCCCGGGGGTCCAGCCCAGCACTGAAGCTTTCTTT
CASSPGVQPSTEAFF
>NA|NA|TRBV5-1|TRBJ1-2
TGCGCCAGCAGCCCTGGGGAGGGGTGGGCAGGCTACACCTTC
CASSPGEGWAGYTF
>NA|NA|TRBV13|TRBJ2-7
TGTGCCAGCAGCCCGACCCCCCTGACTCTCTCCGAGCAGTACTTC
CASSPTPLTLSEQYF
>NA|TRBD2|TRBV7-3|TRBJ2-3
TGTGCCAGCAGCTTGGGACTAGCGGGAGCGGATACGCAGTATTTT
CASSLGLAGADTQYF
>NA|TRBD2|TRBV2|TRBJ2-2
TGTGCCAGCAAGGAGACTAGCGGGGGGGCTCGGGCCGGGGAGCTGTTTTTT
CASKETSGGARAGELFF
>NA|NA|TRBV4-2|TRBJ2-5
TGTGCCAGCAGCCCGACTAGTACGGAAGAGACCCAGTACTTC
CASSPTSTEETQYF
>NA|TRBD1|TRBV10-1|TRBJ2-1
TGCGCCAGCAGTGCGGGACAGTTCGCTGAGCAGTTCTTC
CASSAGQFAEQFF
>NA|NA|TRBV5-1|TRBJ1-6
TGCGCCAGCAGACGAACTACAGGTTCGGATAATTCACCCCTCCACTTT
CASRRTTGSDNSPLHF
>NA|TRBD1|TRBV6-1|TRBJ1-6
TGTGCCAGCAGTGAAGGGACAGGAACATATAATTCACCCCTCCACTTT
CASSEGTGTYNSPLHF
>NA|NA|TRBV5-1|TRBJ1-2
TGCGCCAGCAGGGAGGACAGTTATGGCTACACCTTC
CASREDSYGYTF
>NA|TRBD1|TRBV5-1|TRBJ1-6
TGCGCCAGCAGCTTGAGGGGTCTGGACAGGGTCAATTCACCCCTCCACTTT
CASSLRGLDRVNSPLHF
>NA|NA|TRBV10-1|TRBJ1-1
TGCGCCAGCAGCGCGGGACTTCAGAACACTGAAGCTTTCTTT
CASSAGLQNTEAFF
>NA|NA|TRBV28|TRBJ2-3
TGTGCCAGCAGGGACTCTAGCACAGATACGCAGTATTTT
CASRDSSTDTQYF
>NA|TRBD2|TRBV28|TRBJ2-7
TGTGCCAGCAGTAGAACCGTTAGCGGGGGGTCATTGAACGAGCAGTACTTC
CASSRTVSGGSLNEQYF
>NA|NA|TRBV12-3/TRBV12-4|TRBJ1-1
TGTGCCAGCAGCCTACAGGGTACCACTGAAGCTTTCTTT
CASSLQGTTEAFF
>NA|NA|TRBV28|TRBJ1-5
TGTGCCAGCAGTTTTTTAGCGGAGGAAATCAGTCAGCCCCAGCATTTT
CASSFLAEEISQPQHF
>NA|NA|TRBV18|TRBJ2-7
TGTGCCAGCTCACCGCCTTCGCAGGGCGATGCCAACGAGCAGTACTTC
CASSPPSQGDANEQYF
>NA|NA|TRBV12-3/TRBV12-4|TRBJ2-7
TGTGCCAGCAGTTCCCCCTCCCAGGACGAGCAGTACTTC
CASSSPSQDEQYF
>NA|TRBD1|TRBV24-1|TRBJ1-2
TGTGCCACCGGAGGGAGTAGGGACAGTGTGAACTATGGCTACACCTTC
CATGGSRDSVNYGYTF
>NA|TRBD1|TRBV6-6|TRBJ1-6
TGTGCCAGCAGCCACCCCGGACAGGGAACGAATTCACCCCTCCACTTT
CASSHPGQGTNSPLHF
>NA|NA|TRBV9|TRBJ2-7
TGTGCCAGCAGCGTAGAACAGGCCAGCTCCTACGAGCAGTACTTC
CASSVEQASSYEQYF
>once|TRBD2|TRBV3-1/TRBV3-2|TRBJ2-7
TGTGCCAGCCTAGGACTAGCGGGAGAAGAGCAGTACTTC
CASLGLAGEEQYF
>few|NA|TRBV2|TRBJ2-7
TGTGCCAGCAGGGGGAGTGAGGGCGAGCAGTACTTC
CASRGSEGEQYF
>NA|NA|TRBV9|TRBJ1-3
TGTGCCAGCAGCGTAGGGACAGCCTTCTCTGGAAACACCATATATTTT
CASSVGTAFSGNTIYF
>NA|NA|TRBV10-3|TRBJ1-1
TGTGCCATCAGTCCTGCTTTAGGGGAACCGTCGAACACTGAAGCTTTCTTT
CAISPALGEPSNTEAFF
>NA|TRBD1|TRBV19|TRBJ2-2
TGTGCCAGTAGGGGACAGTCCACGAACACCGGGGAGCTGTTTTTT
CASRGQSTNTGELFF
>NA|TRBD1|TRBV18|TRBJ2-4
TGTGCCAGCTCACCACGGACAGGGAACGAAATCCAGTACTTC
CASSPRTGNEIQYF
>NA|TRBD2|TRBV3-1/TRBV3-2|TRBJ2-1
TGTGCCAGCAGCCAGGGACTAGCGGGGAATGAGCAGTTCTTC
CASSQGLAGNEQFF
>NA|TRBD1|TRBV29-1|TRBJ2-1
TGCAGCGGTGGGACAGGGGGCCAGGAGCAGTTCTTC
CSGGTGGQEQFF
>NA|NA|TRBV21-1|TRBJ2-4
TGTGCCAGCAGCGACCGGGACAGGGTTTACTTC
CASSDRDRVYF
>few|TRBD2|TRBV9|TRBJ2-3
TGTGCCAGCAGCGTTACTGTAGCGGGGGGCACAGATACGCAGTATTTT
CASSVTVAGGTDTQYF
>few|TRBD2|TRBV2|TRBJ2-7
TGTGCCAGCCAAGCCGGGACTAGCGGGGGGGTCCTAGACTTC
CASQAGTSGGVLDF
>NA|TRBD1|TRBV5-1|TRBJ2-6
TGCGCCAGCAGCGACAGGGTCGGGTCTGGGGCCAACGTCCTGACTTTC
CASSDRVGSGANVLTF
>NA|TRBD1|TRBV6-6|TRBJ1-3
TGTGCCAGCAGTTCGGACAGGGGATTATCTGGAAACACCATATATTTT
CASSSDRGLSGNTIYF
>NA|NA|TRBV19|TRBJ2-1
TGTGCCAGCGCGGGACAGCTCTACAATGAGCAGTTCTTC
CASAGQLYNEQFF
>NA|NA|TRBV28|TRBJ1-5
TGTGCCAGCAGCCTGATCGGTCAGCCCCAGCATTTT
CASSLIGQPQHF
>NA|TRBD2|TRBV4-1|TRBJ2-1
TGCGCCAGCAGCCGCACCCCTAGCGGGGACCACAATGAGCAGTTCTTC
CASSRTPSGDHNEQFF
>NA|TRBD1|TRBV5-1|TRBJ2-2
TGCGCCAGCAGCTTTGCAGGGGGTTCGGCCGGGGAGCTGTTTTTT
CASSFAGGSAGELFF
>NA|NA|TRBV7-3|TRBJ2-3
TGTGCCAGCAGCTTAATCGGAGACCTTAGCACAGATACGCAGTATTTT
CASSLIGDLSTDTQYF
>NA|TRBD1|TRBV12-3/TRBV12-4|TRBJ1-6
TGTGCCAGCAGTTTGGGACAGGAATTCCCCCTCCACTTT
CASSLGQEFPLHF
>NA|NA|TRBV28|TRBJ1-4
TGTGCCAGCAGTAGCGGGACCTTTGACGAAAAACTGTTTTTT
CASSSGTFDEKLFF
>NA|TRBD1|TRBV29-1|TRBJ2-5
TGCAGCGTGGGACAGAGCCAAGAGACCCAGTACTTC
CSVGQSQETQYF
>NA|TRBD1|TRBV6-5|TRBJ2-1
TGTGCCAGCAGGGGGACAGGGGGTGACAATGAGCAGTTCTTC
CASRGTGGDNEQFF
>NA|TRBD1|TRBV7-9|TRBJ2-5
TGTGCCAGCAGCCTCGGGACAGGGGATCAAGAGACCCAGTACTTC
CASSLGTGDQETQYF
>once|NA|TRBV7-9|TRBJ1-2
TGTGCCAGCAGCCACAGGGACGGTATTGGCTACACCTTC
CASSHRDGIGYTF
>NA|TRBD1|TRBV10-3|TRBJ1-4
TGTGCCATCAGACCGGGACAGGGTTCAACTAATGAAAAACTGTTTTTT
CAIRPGQGSTNEKLFF
>NA|NA|TRBV24-1|TRBJ2-2
TGTGCCACCAGTGATTTGAACAGAATGAACACCGGGGAGCTGTTTTTT
CATSDLNRMNTGELFF
>NA|NA|TRBV5-1|TRBJ2-2
TGCGCCAGCGGGGGCCAAACTGCCGCCAGGGAGCTGTTTTTT
CASGGQTAARELFF
>once|NA|TRBV2|TRBJ1-2
TGTGCCAGCAGTGGGGAGTATGGCTACACCTTC
CASSGEYGYTF
>few|TRBD1|TRBV5-4|TRBJ1-5
TGTGCCAGCAGCTTACAGGGGGTTAGCAATCAGCCCCAGCATTTT
CASSLQGVSNQPQHF
>once|NA|TRBV18|TRBJ1-5
TGTGCCAGCGCCGAGCTGTCGATTGGGCCCCAGCATTTT
CASAELSIGPQHF